This TCR beta chain was recorded in a study of vaccination effects on CD4 cells after COVID-19. Study-level information: It was with roughly 9.5 IU/ml IL-2 and about 9.2 ug/ml peptides that around 1.9 million PBMC per well were cultured.

The CDR3 runs 18 residues. Whole-study results and caveats: Late post-vaccination samples showed marked contraction of infection- and vaccine-induced clones.

Sequenced by immunoSEQ multiplex PCR; TCRdb stores in-frame clones only, minus some. The table has about 66,000 clones, roughly 80% seen once. The authors isolated CD4+ T cells after 9 to 10 days of culture. Either the mRNA-1273 or the BNT162b2 vaccine was given to participants as two doses. Recipients of the vaccine had no prior SARS-CoV-2 infection and negative nucleocapsid antibodies. Fresh IL-2-containing medium replaced half the medium on days 3 and 7. As to this clone: No antigen is known for it.

This specimen was CD4+ T cells from PBMCs cultured without peptide, taken after COVID-19 vaccination. The TCR comes from a human donor who received a COVID-19 vaccine. This chain uses TRBV21-1 with TRBJ2-3; the DNA was not used to check the table's D call, TRBD2. TRBV21-1 is marked as a pseudogene. CDR3 sequence (DNA): TGTGCCAGCAGCAAAGGGGGCAGGGAGGTGGGGAGCACAGATACGCAGTATTTT. Translating gives CASSKGGREVGSTDTQYF.